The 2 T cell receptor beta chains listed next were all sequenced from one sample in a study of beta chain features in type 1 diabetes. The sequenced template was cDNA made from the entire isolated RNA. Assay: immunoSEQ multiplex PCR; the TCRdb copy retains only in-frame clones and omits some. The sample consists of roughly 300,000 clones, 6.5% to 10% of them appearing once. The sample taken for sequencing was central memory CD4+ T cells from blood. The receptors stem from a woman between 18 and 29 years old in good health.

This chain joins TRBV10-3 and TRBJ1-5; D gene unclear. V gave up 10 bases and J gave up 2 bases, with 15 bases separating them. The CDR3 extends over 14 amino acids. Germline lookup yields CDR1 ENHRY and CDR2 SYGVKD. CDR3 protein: CASRWESGNQPQHF. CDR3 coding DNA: TGTGCCAGCAGATGGGAGTCGGGCAATCAGCCCCAGCATTTT.

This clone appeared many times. In DNA, the CDR3 is TGTGCCAGCACCAAGGACAGGGGAAACACCATATATTTT. Translated, it gives CASTKDRGNTIYF. The chain combines TRBV7-2 with TRBJ1-3; 7 bases line up with TRBD1. Per the germline V gene, CDR1 is SGHTA and CDR2 is FQGNSA. Trimming took 7 bases from V and 4 from J; bases not matched to a gene: 4. This CDR3 comprises 13 residues.